The next 27 T cell receptor beta chains were all read from a single sample in a study of PD-1 blockade in classical Hodgkin lymphoma. Measured with immunoSEQ multiplex PCR; TCRdb has only the in-frame clones, and not every one. Here the sample spans tens of thousands of clones, approximately 93% being singletons. As for time point: newly diagnosed, previously untreated cHL patient sample. The sample taken for sequencing was peripheral blood mononuclear cells (PBMCs). These receptors all come from a human donor with classical Hodgkin lymphoma.

This clone was seen only once. The J gene is TRBJ2-1, the V gene TRBV19; D gene unclear. This CDR3 contains 15 residues. Trimming left V 2 bases short and J 4 bases short, with 12 bases between. Looked up from germline, CDR1 is LNHDA and CDR2 is SQIVND (reference sequence). This chain's CDR3 is CASSITAELYNEQFF. Written as DNA, the CDR3 is TGTGCCAGTAGTATAACGGCAGAACTGTACAATGAGCAGTTCTTC. Full variable domain (rest looked up from reference TRBV19 and TRBJ2-1): DGGITQSPKYLFRKEGQNVTLSCEQNLNHDAMYWYRQDPGQGLRLIYYSQIVNDFQKGDIAEGYSVSREKKESFPLTVTSAQKNPTAFYLCASSITAELYNEQFFGPGTRLTVL.

This sequence joins TRBV11-2 and TRBJ2-1, with 8 bases matching TRBD2. V was pared by 5 bases and J by 5 bases, with 8 bases of the junction left unmatched. The CDR3 is 15 residues long. Germline V lookup: CDR1 SGHAT, CDR2 FQNNGV. The CDR3 spells CASSLSLAANNEQFF. The CDR3 DNA reads TGTGCCAGCAGCCTGTCACTAGCGGCAAACAATGAGCAGTTCTTC.

The rearrangement uses TRBV28 and TRBJ2-7; D gene ambiguous. Trimming pared 6 bases from V and 4 bases from J, leaving 19 bases between. The CDR3 contains 15 residues. Per the germline V gene, CDR1 is MDHEN and CDR2 is SYDVKM. CDR3 residues: CASSAPKRTLYEQYF. DNA of the CDR3: TGTGCCAGCAGCGCCCCCAAAAGGACCCTTTACGAGCAGTACTTC. Full variable domain (rest looked up from reference TRBV28 and TRBJ2-7): DVKVTQSSRYLVKRTGEKVFLECVQDMDHENMFWYRQDPGLGLRLIYFSYDVKMKEKGDIPEGYSVSREKKERFSLILESASTNQTSMYLCASSAPKRTLYEQYFGPGTRLTVT.

The chain has TRBV6-5 and TRBJ1-1; maybe TRBD1 (6 bases). Trimming pared 6 bases from V and 5 bases from J, leaving 16 bases between. Germline assignment: CDR1 MNHEY and CDR2 SVGAGI. The length of the CDR3 is 14 residues. The chain's CDR3 is CASSPGHWGTEAFF. In DNA, the CDR3 is TGTGCCAGCAGCCCGGGACACTGGGGGACTGAAGCTTTCTTT.

The chain carries TRBV27 and TRBJ2-3; 7 bases align to TRBD2. CDR1 MNHEY and CDR2 SMNVEV come from the germline V gene (reference sequence). The V segment lost 2 bases and the J segment 1 base; nucleotides outside the gene matches: 3. The CDR3 is made up of 15 amino acids. CDR3 nucleotides: TGTGCCAGCAGTTTACTCGCGGGAGGCACAGATACGCAGTATTTT. It yields the protein CASSLLAGGTDTQYF.

J is TRBJ2-7 and V is TRBV18, with D hard to call. The V and J ends lost 3 bases and 8 bases respectively, with 17 bases between them. The CDR3 is 14 residues long. Germline V gene sequence: CDR1 KGHSH, CDR2 LQKENI. Here the CDR3 DNA reads TGTGCCAGCTCACCTGGGGAAGGTGGCCTCCAGCAGTACTTC. Protein product: CASSPGEGGLQQYF.

V is TRBV14 and J is TRBJ2-7; D is undetermined. This CDR3 is 14 amino acids long. V dropped 7 bases and J dropped 2 bases, with 15 bases sitting between them. Germline CDR1 is SGHDN and CDR2 is FVKESK. The CDR3 sequence: CASTVTGAPYEQYF. The CDR3 DNA reads as TGTGCCAGCACCGTCACGGGTGCCCCCTACGAGCAGTACTTC.

V is TRBV2 and J is TRBJ2-2, with D perhaps TRBD1 (6 bases). This CDR3 is 16 amino acids long. Trimming removed 6 bases at V and 1 base at J, with 15 bases between. Germline CDR1 SNHLY, CDR2 FYNNEI. The CDR3 loop reads CASRPSRGLNTGELFF. CDR3 coding DNA: TGTGCCAGCAGACCTTCCAGGGGCTTGAACACCGGGGAGCTGTTTTTT.

V usage is TRBV10-2 and J usage is TRBJ2-4; D tentatively reads TRBD1 or TRBD2 (5 bases each). This CDR3 is 16 amino acids long. The ends were cut back, 6 bases at V and 2 bases at J, with 17 bases in the middle. Germline V gene lookup returns CDR1 WSHSY and CDR2 SAAADI. DNA for the CDR3: TGCGCCAGCAGAGATGAGGGGCCGAGTTCCAAAAACATTCAGTACTTC. Protein product: CASRDEGPSSKNIQYF.

The chain carries TRBV5-1 and TRBJ2-3; D possibly corresponds to TRBD2 (5 bases). CDR3 length: 16 residues. CDR1 SGHRS and CDR2 YFSETQ come from the germline V gene. The V end was cut by 0 bases, the J end by 0 bases, with 11 bases between. The CDR3 sequence is CASSLAGVLSTDTQYF. CDR3 nucleotide sequence: TGCGCCAGCAGCTTGGCCGGGGTCCTGAGCACAGATACGCAGTATTTT.

The rearrangement joins TRBV18 to TRBJ1-2; 9 bases agree with TRBD1. CDR1 and CDR2 from the germline V gene are KGHSH and LQKENI. J gave up 7 bases and V 6 bases, and 12 bases lay outside the gene matches. CDR3 size: 15 residues. For the CDR3, the DNA is TGTGCCAGCTCCTCTAACAGGGGGCAAGGGAGTGGCTACACCTTC. Translated: CASSSNRGQGSGYTF.

This clone is a singleton in its sample. This CDR3 is CATSRDPGQPQHF. The CDR3 DNA reads TGTGCCACCAGCAGAGATCCGGGCCAGCCCCAGCATTTT. V and J are TRBV15 and TRBJ1-5, with D hard to call. The CDR3 sequence is 13 residues long. CDR1 LNHNV and CDR2 YYDKDF come from the germline V gene (reference sequence). Trimming left V 0 bases short and J 7 bases short, with 7 bases between.

The V and J genes are TRBV6-6 and TRBJ1-2; TRBD1 agrees at 7 bases. V lost 4 bases and J lost 6; bases outside the gene matches: 2. The CDR3 sequence is 12 residues long. In germline, CDR1 is MNHNY, CDR2 SVGAGI (reference sequence). This CDR3 is CASSWTGDGYTF. CDR3 sequence (DNA): TGTGCCAGCAGTTGGACAGGCGATGGCTACACCTTC.

The chain uses TRBV4-3 and TRBJ1-4, with TRBD1 matching over 10 bases. Per germline, CDR1 LGHNA and CDR2 YSLEER. CDR3 size: 16 residues. After removal of 2 bases from V and 6 bases from J, the junction contained 6 bases not matched to a gene. This chain's CDR3 is CASSQSRTGGDEKLFF. The CDR3 DNA reads TGCGCCAGCAGCCAATCTCGGACAGGGGGGGATGAAAAACTGTTTTTT.

This sequence joins TRBV30 and TRBJ2-1; D is possibly TRBD1 or TRBD2 (5 bases each). Germline V gives CDR1 GTSNPN, CDR2 SVGIG (reference sequence). The CDR3 is 15 amino acids. V was clipped by 2 bases and J by 1 base, with 12 bases between them. The CDR3 DNA is TGTGCCTGGAGTACGGGGTCAGGGTCCTACAATGAGCAGTTCTTC. It encodes CAWSTGSGSYNEQFF.

CDR3 region: CASSPWVSATTGELFF. The CDR3 bases are TGCGCCAGCAGCCCGTGGGTCTCGGCCACCACCGGGGAGCTGTTTTTT. The rearrangement uses TRBV4-1 and TRBJ2-2; D not resolved. The ends were cut back, 4 bases at V and 4 bases at J, with 16 bases in the middle. CDR3 length: 16 amino acids. Germline loops: CDR1 MGHRA, CDR2 YSYEKL.

The V and J genes are TRBV5-1 and TRBJ1-2; no definite D call. Germline CDR1 and CDR2: SGHRS and YFSETQ. This CDR3 region has 14 residues. Trimming cost V 4 bases and J 4 bases, with 14 bases left between them. CDR3 residues: CASSDSTGVYGYTF. The CDR3 DNA reads as TGCGCCAGCAGCGACTCGACGGGCGTCTATGGCTACACCTTC. Based on the CDR3 plus reference TRBV5-1 and TRBJ1-2, the full variable domain is KAGVTQTPRYLIKTRGQQVTLSCSPISGHRSVSWYQQTPGQGLQFLFEYFSETQRNKGNFPGRFSGRQFSNSRSEMNVSTLELGDSALYLCASSDSTGVYGYTFGSGTRLTVV.

The genes are TRBV28 and TRBJ2-4, with no clear D. The germline V gene has CDR1 MDHEN and CDR2 SYDVKM. Trimming took 3 bases from V and 0 from J, leaving 12 bases between them. The CDR3 runs 16 residues. CDR3 in amino acids: CASSLAGDLAKNIQYF. CDR3 nucleotides: TGTGCCAGCAGTTTGGCAGGCGATCTAGCCAAAAACATTCAGTACTTC.

The chain combines TRBV2 with TRBJ1-1, with 11 bases fitting TRBD1. Germline V gene data show CDR1 as SNHLY and CDR2 as FYNNEI. The CDR3 totals 14 residues. V shed 4 bases and J 11 bases; nucleotides not matched to a gene: 9. In DNA, the CDR3 is TGTGCCAGCAGTGGGACAGGGGGCGGTTTGGGGGCTTTCTTT. Amino acids: CASSGTGGGLGAFF.

The chain links TRBV2 to TRBJ1-5; D unclear. The CDR3 is made up of 16 amino acids. V lost 1 base and J lost 5, with 15 bases in between. Germline V lookup: CDR1 SNHLY, CDR2 FYNNEI. The CDR3 sequence is CASSEVSENSYQPQHF. CDR3 bases: TGTGCCAGCAGTGAAGTTTCGGAAAATTCGTATCAGCCCCAGCATTTT.

V is TRBV7-2 and J is TRBJ1-2; 10 bases fit TRBD1. V shed 0 bases and J 4 bases; nucleotides not matched to a gene: 8. CDR3 size: 17 residues. The germline V gene encodes CDR1 SGHTA and CDR2 FQGNSA. The CDR3 protein is CASSLAGTGDLGYGYTF. The CDR3 DNA follows: TGTGCCAGCAGCTTAGCGGGGACAGGGGATTTGGGCTATGGCTACACCTTC.

This clone was counted only a few times. This rearrangement joins TRBV9 to TRBJ2-7; TRBD1 matches at 11 bases. The ends lost 3 bases at V and 5 bases at J; junction bases unmatched: 4. Per germline, CDR1 SGDLS and CDR2 YYNGEE. The CDR3 runs to 14 residues. The CDR3 loop is CASSDPGQGDEQYF. CDR3 coding DNA: TGTGCCAGCAGCGACCCGGGACAGGGGGACGAGCAGTACTTC.

The J gene is TRBJ1-5, the V gene TRBV5-1; no clear D gene. Deletions cut 0 bases from V and 4 bases from J, with 11 bases between. CDR1 is SGHRS, CDR2 YFSETQ, per germline. The CDR3 spans 15 residues. The CDR3 protein is CASSLEGRENQPQHF. For the CDR3, the DNA is TGCGCCAGCAGCTTGGAGGGTAGGGAAAATCAGCCCCAGCATTTT.

This clone came up a few times. The chain recombines TRBV12-5 with TRBJ1-1; D is possibly TRBD1 (6 bases). Germline V lookup: CDR1 LGHNT, CDR2 FRNRAP. V was clipped by 1 base and J by 6 bases, with 9 bases between them. CDR3 length: 13 residues. As DNA, the CDR3 is TGTGCTAGTGGTTTGGAAAGGGGGGCTGAAGCTTTCTTT. It codes for CASGLERGAEAFF. The whole variable domain, filled in from reference TRBV12-5 and TRBJ1-1, reads DARVTQTPRHKVTEMGQEVTMRCQPILGHNTVFWYRQTMMQGLELLAYFRNRAPLDDSGMPKDRFSAEMPDATLATLKIQPSEPRDSAVYFCASGLERGAEAFFGQGTRLTVV.

V and J are TRBV6-1 and TRBJ2-3; 7 nucleotides agree with TRBD2. Looked up from germline, CDR1 is MNHNS and CDR2 is SASEGT. Trimming took 4 bases from V and 2 from J; bases not matched to a gene: 3. This CDR3 comprises 14 residues. The CDR3 nucleotides are TGTGCCAGCAGTGTCGGGAGGACCACAGATACGCAGTATTTT. Protein product: CASSVGRTTDTQYF.

This chain uses TRBV7-2 with TRBJ2-7; D is perhaps TRBD2 (5 bases). With 1 base removed from V and 5 bases from J, the gap between germline ends came to 15 bases. Germline V gene sequence: CDR1 SGHTA, CDR2 FQGNSA. CDR3 length equals 15 residues. The CDR3 DNA follows: TGTGCCAGCAGCTTAGTTTACGGGAATGGTGACGAGCAGTACTTC. The encoded protein is CASSLVYGNGDEQYF.

This clone occurred once. Here the CDR3 reads CASIGLWVPRQNYGYTF. The CDR3 DNA reads as TGCGCCAGCATAGGGCTTTGGGTTCCCAGACAGAACTATGGCTACACCTTC. This chain joins TRBV23-1 and TRBJ1-2, with D possibly matching TRBD1 (5 bases). TRBV23-1 is reported as an ORF; its role is uncertain. The CDR3 has 17 amino acids. V was trimmed by 7 bases and J by 2 bases, leaving 23 bases between them.